This T cell receptor beta chain was captured in a study of cytomegalovirus exposure and HLA in healthy donors. Overall study results and limits: As a later analysis revealed, the rate of TCR association differed by HLA locus, with DRB1 most and HLA-C fewest. Diagnosis of cytomegalovirus status made by the classifier reportedly showed high specificity and sensitivity. In an earlier analysis, most TCR beta V segments were productive about 87% or about 30% of the time. Likely technical artifact: a cluster of highly shared sequence variants.

A note on this clone: Its matching antigen is unknown.

PCR primers comprised 60 Vbeta and 13 Jbeta primers. Generated by immunoSEQ multiplex PCR, the TCRdb table keeps only in-frame clones and is missing some. The sample lists about 260,000 clones, under 80% occurring once. Germline V gives CDR1 SGHNT, CDR2 YYREEE (reference sequence). Trimming took 0 bases from V and 5 from J, leaving 17 bases between them. The CDR3 length is 16 residues. This sequence originates from a female donor in good health and CMV-seronegative. V and J are TRBV5-4 and TRBJ2-5; D is possibly TRBD2 (5 bases). Source material: PBMCs. The CDR3 loop reads CASSLGLAVIGETQYF. The CDR3 DNA is TGTGCCAGCAGCTTGGGGCTAGCTGTGATAGGGGAGACCCAGTACTTC.